Listed below are T cell receptor beta chains from one sample, sequenced in a study of blood T cell repertoires in COVID-19. Measured with immunoSEQ multiplex PCR; TCRdb has only the in-frame clones, and not every one. The sample has around 25,000 clones; about 87% are singletons. The sequenced material came from peripheral blood. These receptors all come from a human donor with active COVID-19. The donor label of this sample is uncertain. CDR3s include the opening cysteine and the closing phenylalanine or tryptophan. D genes are given only for firm matches. The listing skips clone size in some rows; elsewhere it reads once, few, many or a size class.

NA	TRBV6-1	NA	TRBJ2-7	TGTGCCAGCAGTGATTGGGGCGGGGTATACGAGCAGTACTTC	CASSDWGGVYEQYF
TRBD1	TRBV7-2	NA	TRBJ1-4	TGTGCCAGCAGCCCTAGACAGGGGTGGACTAATGAAAAACTGTTTTTT	CASSPRQGWTNEKLFF
NA	TRBV11-3	NA	TRBJ1-4	TGTGCCAGCAGTCCACGGGGGGCTGTCGAAAAACTGTTTTTT	CASSPRGAVEKLFF
TRBD2	TRBV30	NA	TRBJ2-2	TGTGCCTGGACTAACGGACTAGCGGGGGGGAACACCGGGGAGCTGTTTTTT	CAWTNGLAGGNTGELFF
NA	TRBV18	once	TRBJ2-5	TGTGCCAGCTCACCACGACTAGGGGGCCACCAAGAGACCCAGTACTTC	CASSPRLGGHQETQYF
TRBD1	TRBV6-5	NA	TRBJ2-6	TGTGCCAGTACAGGGGGCGCGTCTGGGGCCAACGTCCTGACTTTC	CASTGGASGANVLTF
TRBD2	TRBV5-1	NA	TRBJ2-7	TGCGCCAGCAGCTTGTTTAGCGGGGGAACCTACGAGCAGTACTTC	CASSLFSGGTYEQYF
NA	TRBV14	NA	TRBJ2-5	TGTGCCAGCAGCCCAGAACTAGCAGTAAAGACCCAGTACTTC	CASSPELAVKTQYF
NA	TRBV10-3	NA	TRBJ1-1	TGTGCCATCAGTGCCGGACAGCTGAACACTGAAGCTTTCTTT	CAISAGQLNTEAFF
NA	TRBV2	NA	TRBJ1-4	TGTGCCAGCATCAGGGCGAATGAAAAACTGTTTTTT	CASIRANEKLFF
NA	TRBV5-8	NA	TRBJ1-2	TGTGCCAGCAGCTTAGGAGGGAAAGGCTACACCTTC	CASSLGGKGYTF
NA	TRBV5-1	few	TRBJ2-7	TGCGCCAGCAGCTTAACAGACTCCTACGAGCAGTACTTC	CASSLTDSYEQYF
TRBD2	TRBV7-2	NA	TRBJ2-1	TGTGCCAGCAGCTTAGCGCCGAGCGGGAGGTCCGAGCAGTTCTTC	CASSLAPSGRSEQFF
TRBD2	TRBV28	few	TRBJ2-7	TGTGCCAGCAGTTTATGGCCTCGGGGGGGATACGAGCAGTACTTC	CASSLWPRGGYEQYF
NA	TRBV30	NA	TRBJ1-5	TGTGCCTGGAGTGTAACAGGGAGCAATCAGCCCCAGCATTTT	CAWSVTGSNQPQHF
TRBD2	TRBV3-1/TRBV3-2	NA	TRBJ2-5	TGTGCCAGCAGCCTGACTAGCGGAGAGACCCAGTACTTC	CASSLTSGETQYF
TRBD1	TRBV10-1	few	TRBJ1-6	TGCGCCAGCAGTGATGGGACAGGGAATAGTTCACCCCTCCACTTT	CASSDGTGNSSPLHF
TRBD1	TRBV2	few	TRBJ2-6	TGTGCCGCCTCAAAGGGACAGGGGACCTTCGGGGCCAACGTCCTGACTTTC	CAASKGQGTFGANVLTF
TRBD1	TRBV7-8	once	TRBJ2-7	TGTGCCAGCAGCCTTATACAGGGGGAGAACTACGAGCAGTACTTC	CASSLIQGENYEQYF
NA	TRBV5-1	NA	TRBJ1-2	TGCGCCAGCAGCTTGGGTGGGCCGCGGGGTGGCTACACCTTC	CASSLGGPRGGYTF
TRBD2	TRBV19	NA	TRBJ2-5	TGTGCCAGTAGTCTAGGACTAGCGGGAGTTGAGACCCAGTACTTC	CASSLGLAGVETQYF
TRBD1	TRBV19	NA	TRBJ1-3	TGTGCCAGTACTCTTGGACAGGGCCCCTCTGGAAACACCATATATTTT	CASTLGQGPSGNTIYF
NA	TRBV19	NA	TRBJ2-7	TGTGCCAGTAGTATTGGTGCCGCGGCGGGTACCGAGCAGTACTTC	CASSIGAAAGTEQYF
NA	TRBV10-1	once	TRBJ2-3	TGCGCCAGCAGTGACGGGTCTAGCACAGATACGCAGTATTTT	CASSDGSSTDTQYF
NA	TRBV7-9	few	TRBJ1-2	TGTGCCAGCAGCCCTATCTGGCGACAGACTAACTATGGCTACACCTTC	CASSPIWRQTNYGYTF
TRBD1	TRBV4-2	NA	TRBJ2-7	TGTGCCAGCAGCCAAGATTGGGGGACAGGGGACTACGAGCAGTACTTC	CASSQDWGTGDYEQYF
NA	TRBV4-2	NA	TRBJ1-5	TGTGCCAGCAGCCAAGAACGGGGGGGCAATCAGCCCCAGCATTTT	CASSQERGGNQPQHF
NA	TRBV5-4	once	TRBJ2-7	TGTGCCAGCAGCTTACAGGGTCCCACCTACGAGCAGTACTTC	CASSLQGPTYEQYF
NA	TRBV2	NA	TRBJ2-5	TGTGCCAGCAGTGTTTTGAGTCGGGGGTCGGAGACCCAGTACTTC	CASSVLSRGSETQYF
NA	TRBV6-4	NA	TRBJ2-7	TGTGCCAGCAGTAACAATACGGACAGCTCGCCGCAGTACTTC	CASSNNTDSSPQYF
TRBD2	TRBV10-1	NA	TRBJ2-3	TGCGCCAGCGCGACTAGCGGGGTATCAGATACGCAGTATTTT	CASATSGVSDTQYF
NA	TRBV19	once	TRBJ1-2	TGTGCCAGTAGTGCACAGGCGATCCTGAATGGCTACACCTTC	CASSAQAILNGYTF
TRBD2	TRBV7-8	NA	TRBJ2-1	TGTGCCAGCAGCCCGACTAGCGGGAGCTTTTACAATGAGCAGTTCTTC	CASSPTSGSFYNEQFF
NA	TRBV5-1	NA	TRBJ1-6	TGCGCCAGCAGCTTGAGAGAGGGAATGAATAATTCACCCCTCCACTTT	CASSLREGMNNSPLHF
NA	TRBV4-1	NA	TRBJ1-5	TGCGCCAGCAGCCAGAGAGTCGAAACGGGTGGCAATCAGCCCCAGCATTTT	CASSQRVETGGNQPQHF
NA	TRBV19	few	TRBJ2-2	TGTGCCAGTAGTATAATAGCGATCGGCGGGGAGCTGTTTTTT	CASSIIAIGGELFF
NA	TRBV24-1	NA	TRBJ1-2	TGTGCCACCAGCAGGGGTGATAACTATGGCTACACCTTC	CATSRGDNYGYTF
NA	TRBV3-1/TRBV3-2	NA	TRBJ1-2	TGTGCCAGCAGCCAAAGGACGGGGGGCTATGGCTACACCTTC	CASSQRTGGYGYTF
NA	TRBV3-1/TRBV3-2	few	TRBJ2-1	TGTGCCAGCAGCCAAGTCACCGGGGTCGAGCAGTTCTTC	CASSQVTGVEQFF